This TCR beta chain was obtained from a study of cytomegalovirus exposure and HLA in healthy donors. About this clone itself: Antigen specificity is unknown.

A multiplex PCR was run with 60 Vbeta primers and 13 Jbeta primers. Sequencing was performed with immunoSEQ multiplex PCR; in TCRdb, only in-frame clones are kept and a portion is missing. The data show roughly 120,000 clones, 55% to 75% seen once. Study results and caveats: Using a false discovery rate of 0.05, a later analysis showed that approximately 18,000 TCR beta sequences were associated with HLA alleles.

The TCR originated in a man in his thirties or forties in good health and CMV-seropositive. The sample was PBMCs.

This CDR3 reads CASERGGTEAFF. Written as DNA, the CDR3 is TGTGCCAGCGAGCGGGGCGGAACTGAAGCTTTCTTT. J is TRBJ1-1 and V is TRBV2; a weak D match, TRBD1 (5 bases). Germline V gives CDR1 SNHLY, CDR2 FYNNEI. The length of the CDR3 is 12 residues. The V gene lost 8 bases and the J gene lost 5 bases, with 12 bases spanning the gap.